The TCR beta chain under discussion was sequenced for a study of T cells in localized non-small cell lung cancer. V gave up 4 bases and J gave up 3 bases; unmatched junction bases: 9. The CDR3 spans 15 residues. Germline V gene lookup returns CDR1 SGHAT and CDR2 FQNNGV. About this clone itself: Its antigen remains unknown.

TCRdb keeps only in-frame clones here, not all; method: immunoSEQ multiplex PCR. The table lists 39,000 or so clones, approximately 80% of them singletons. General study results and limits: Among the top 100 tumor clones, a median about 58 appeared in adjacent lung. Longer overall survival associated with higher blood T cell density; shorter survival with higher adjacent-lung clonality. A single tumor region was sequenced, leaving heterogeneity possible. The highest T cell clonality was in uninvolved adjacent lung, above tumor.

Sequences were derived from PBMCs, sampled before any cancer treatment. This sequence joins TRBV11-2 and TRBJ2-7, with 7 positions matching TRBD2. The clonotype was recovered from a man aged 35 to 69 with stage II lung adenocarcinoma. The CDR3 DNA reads TGTGCCAGCAGCTCCCCGGAACGGGGGGACTACGAGCAGTACTTC. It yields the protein CASSSPERGDYEQYF.